This T cell receptor (beta chain) was retrieved from a study of control samples from healthy donors and cancer patients. The method was immunoSEQ multiplex PCR; TCRdb's version includes in-frame clones alone and lacks a portion of them. The table records 150,000 to 180,000 clones, roughly 92% of them present only once. After removal of 6 bases from V and 4 bases from J, the junction contained 4 bases not matched to a gene. The CDR3 covers 15 residues. Germline V lookup: CDR1 SNHLY, CDR2 FYNNEI. The sample was blood. The V and J genes are TRBV2 and TRBJ2-1, with 12 bases that match TRBD2. The clonotype comes from a man aged 50-60 years in good health. As DNA, the CDR3 is TGTGCCAGCAGGAGACTAGCGGGAGAATACAATGAGCAGTTCTTC. It codes for CASRRLAGEYNEQFF.